This TCR beta chain was identified in a study of response to subunit inactivated influenza vaccine. Findings and limits, study-wide: Few additional T cells are recruited per seasonal influenza vaccination, authors suggested.

TCRdb redid the calling of the RT-PCR reads with MiXCR, one entry per CDR3 protein. The sample lists roughly 570,000 distinct CDR3 sequences, 12% to 15% seen once, with 11% in the top ten. Concerning this clonotype itself: Its antigen remains unknown.

This sequence originates from a man aged 45-60 years who received an inactivated influenza vaccine. The input for sequencing was PBMCs from blood, taken 12 days after vaccination.

DNA for the CDR3: TGTGCCAGCAGTTTAGGGACTAGCGGGCCCCCAGTGCAGCAGTATTTT. Its translation: CASSLGTSGPPVQQYF. This chain uses TRBV12-3 or TRBV12-4 with TRBJ2-3; 11 bases align to TRBD2. This CDR3 has 16 residues. V was pared by 1 base and J by 11 bases, with 11 bases of the junction left unmatched.